Listed below are T cell receptor beta chains from one sample, sequenced in a study of blood T cell repertoires in COVID-19. Libraries were prepared by immunoSEQ multiplex PCR; TCRdb keeps only in-frame clonotypes and omits some of them. The table records roughly 250,000 clones, 75% to 90% of them present only once. Sequenced: PBMCs or T cells enriched from blood (not recorded which). The source is a woman between 40 and 55 years old who had been exposed to COVID-19. CDR3s include the opening cysteine and the closing phenylalanine or tryptophan. A D gene is named only where the DNA matches it firmly.

j_call | d_call | v_call | cdr3_aa
TRBJ1-2 | TRBD1 | TRBV6-5 | CASSRGTGDYTF
TRBJ2-1 | TRBD2 | TRBV9 | CASSVVGSSGRSSYNEQFF
TRBJ2-7 | - | TRBV27 | CASSLFPVLQYEQYF
TRBJ1-6 | - | TRBV4-3 | CASSQDSGIGLGPLHF
TRBJ2-2 | - | TRBV11-3 | CASSLVGSTGELFF
TRBJ1-2 | TRBD1 | TRBV2 | CASSRTGTNYGYTF
TRBJ1-6 | - | TRBV28 | CASTLRRSSYNSPLHF
TRBJ1-6 | TRBD1 | TRBV6-4 | CASSDTEGATPLHF
TRBJ1-4 | TRBD1 | TRBV30 | CAWTRTGLNLEKLFF
TRBJ2-7 | TRBD1 | TRBV28 | CASSLPDRGYEQYF
TRBJ1-4 | - | TRBV30 | CAWSVQGEKLFF
TRBJ1-2 | TRBD1 | TRBV25-1 | CASSTTGGRGYTF
TRBJ1-1 | - | TRBV5-4 | CASSFPLNTEAFF
TRBJ1-5 | - | TRBV3-1/TRBV3-2 | CASSQAGSQPQHF
TRBJ2-7 | TRBD1 | TRBV30 | CAWSVGTGVYEQYF
TRBJ2-2 | TRBD2 | TRBV30 | CAWLLAGGTGELFF
TRBJ1-1 | - | TRBV7-7 | CASSPGSNTEAFF
TRBJ2-5 | - | TRBV7-2 | CASSLESQGGETQYF
TRBJ2-7 | TRBD2 | TRBV27 | CASSFQLAGETYEQYF
TRBJ1-5 | TRBD1 | TRBV30 | CAWSIKSGTGGQPQHF
TRBJ1-5 | - | TRBV9 | CASSVGRDQPQHF
TRBJ1-5 | TRBD1 | TRBV19 | CASTEEGANSNQPQHF
TRBJ2-7 | - | TRBV7-2 | CASSLDLNEQYF
TRBJ2-5 | - | TRBV5-8 | CASSLASGGSQETQYF
TRBJ1-5 | - | TRBV7-8 | CASSRGFNQPQHF
TRBJ1-3 | TRBD1 | TRBV18 | CASSPIRGQGSGNTIYF
TRBJ2-3 | - | TRBV27 | CASCWGGGDTQYF
TRBJ2-3 | TRBD2 | TRBV10-2 | CASRTSGGDIAVTDTQYF
TRBJ1-2 | - | TRBV9 | CASSGILTNYGYTF
TRBJ1-2 | TRBD1 | TRBV6-2/TRBV6-3 | CASSSGTVYGYTF
TRBJ1-4 | - | TRBV5-4 | CASSRTSGPNEKLFF
TRBJ1-3 | - | TRBV27 | CASSPRVFSNTIYF
TRBJ1-3 | TRBD1 | TRBV29-1 | CSVEETGVPGNTIYF
TRBJ2-1 | TRBD1 | TRBV19 | CASSRGQGIYNEQFF
TRBJ2-5 | TRBD2 | TRBV5-1 | CASSPEGGRKETQYF
TRBJ1-4 | - | TRBV7-2 | CASSLEGHRVQEKLFF
TRBJ1-1 | - | TRBV2 | CASSVRGGNTEAFF
TRBJ1-1 | TRBD1 | TRBV16 | CASSPGQGNTEAFF
TRBJ2-4 | - | TRBV3-1/TRBV3-2 | CASSQEVAKRKNIQYF
TRBJ2-7 | TRBD1 | TRBV28 | CASTIGTGPHEQYF
TRBJ1-2 | - | TRBV5-4 | CASSPLDRINYGYTF
TRBJ1-2 | - | TRBV18 | CASSPRSGAGDGYTF
TRBJ1-2 | - | TRBV27 | CASRGINYGYTF
TRBJ1-5 | - | TRBV3-1/TRBV3-2 | CASSRWGLNQPQHF
TRBJ2-1 | TRBD2 | TRBV6-5 | CASSTPNGRDNEQFF
TRBJ2-1 | TRBD2 | TRBV2 | CASSEAAGAYNEQFF
TRBJ2-1 | - | TRBV7-3 | CASSLQGGPGDEQFF
TRBJ2-1 | - | TRBV27 | CASSLGLPPNEQFF
TRBJ1-1 | TRBD1 | TRBV19 | CASSIVLRGANTEAFF
TRBJ2-3 | TRBD1 | TRBV5-4 | CASSWTGQGTDTQYF
TRBJ1-6 | - | TRBV27 | CASSLRQANSPLHF